This is a list of T cell receptor beta chains from one sample in a study of siplizumab effects on memory and regulatory T cells. Sequenced by immunoSEQ multiplex PCR; TCRdb stores in-frame clones only, minus some. The table includes roughly 100,000 clones, about 90% detected once. Sample: CD4+ T cells sorted from blood. These receptors all come from a human donor in good health. CDR3s include the opening cysteine and the closing phenylalanine or tryptophan. Fields, in order: V gene, clone size, J gene, D gene, CDR3 DNA, CDR3 protein. A D gene is named only where the DNA matches it firmly. The size entry is marked missing in some rows and otherwise reads once, few, many or a size class.

V: TRBV19; size: NA; J: TRBJ2-1; D: NA; DNA: TGTGCCAGTAGTACCCACGGGGGCCATGAGCAGTTCTTC; CDR3: CASSTHGGHEQFF
V: TRBV13; size: NA; J: TRBJ2-1; D: TRBD1; DNA: TGTGCCAGCAGCGACCAGGGGGCCCTCAGGAATGAGCAGTTCTTC; CDR3: CASSDQGALRNEQFF
V: TRBV11-2; size: NA; J: TRBJ2-2; D: TRBD1; DNA: TGTGCCAGCAGGATGGTACAGGGGGGCGGGGAGCTGTTTTTT; CDR3: CASRMVQGGGELFF
V: TRBV4-1; size: NA; J: TRBJ2-7; D: TRBD1; DNA: TGCGCCAGCAGCCAAGATCAGGGGGTCTCCCCCTACGAGCAGTACTTC; CDR3: CASSQDQGVSPYEQYF
V: TRBV14; size: NA; J: TRBJ2-7; D: TRBD1; DNA: TGTGCCAGCAGCCGCGGACAGGGGCGATACGAGCAGTACTTC; CDR3: CASSRGQGRYEQYF
V: TRBV7-8; size: NA; J: TRBJ2-7; D: TRBD2; DNA: TGTGCCGTGGGGGGGTCCAATTACTACGAGCAGTACTTC; CDR3: CAVGGSNYYEQYF
V: TRBV14; size: NA; J: TRBJ2-7; D: NA; DNA: TGTGCCAGCAGCCCCGGGACACCCGCCTACGAGCAGTACTTC; CDR3: CASSPGTPAYEQYF
V: TRBV7-3; size: NA; J: TRBJ2-3; D: NA; DNA: TGTGCCAGCAGCTCCAGTGATACGCAGTATTTT; CDR3: CASSSSDTQYF
V: TRBV27; size: NA; J: TRBJ2-7; D: NA; DNA: TGTGCCAGCAGACGAGCGGAGGGTTATTCCTACGAGCAGTACTTC; CDR3: CASRRAEGYSYEQYF
V: TRBV7-9; size: NA; J: TRBJ2-3; D: TRBD2; DNA: TGTGCCAGCAGCTTACTTAGCGGGTCTGATACGCAGTATTTT; CDR3: CASSLLSGSDTQYF
V: TRBV7-3; size: NA; J: TRBJ2-2; D: TRBD2; DNA: TGTGCCAGCAGCCCCAACCGAGCGGGGAGAAACACCGGGGAGCTGTTTTTT; CDR3: CASSPNRAGRNTGELFF
V: TRBV5-1; size: NA; J: TRBJ2-2; D: NA; DNA: TGCGCCAGCAGCTTCAGGTTTGACGGGGAGCTGTTTTTT; CDR3: CASSFRFDGELFF
V: TRBV5-1; size: NA; J: TRBJ2-7; D: NA; DNA: TGCGCCAGCAGCTTGGTTGGCGGGTCCTACGAGCAGTACTTC; CDR3: CASSLVGGSYEQYF
V: TRBV6-1; size: once; J: TRBJ2-3; D: TRBD2; DNA: TGTGCCAGCATGATGAGACTAGCGTCGGGTACGCAGTATTTT; CDR3: CASMMRLASGTQYF
V: TRBV27; size: NA; J: TRBJ2-7; D: TRBD2; DNA: TGTGCCAGCAGCACACTCGGCGGGACTAGCGGGAGGGCCAACTCCTACGAGCAGTACTTC; CDR3: CASSTLGGTSGRANSYEQYF
V: TRBV29-1; size: NA; J: TRBJ1-2; D: NA; DNA: TGCAGCGTTGGGGACACTAACTATGGCTACACCTTC; CDR3: CSVGDTNYGYTF
V: TRBV18; size: NA; J: TRBJ2-7; D: TRBD1; DNA: TGTGCCAGCTCACCATCTTCGACAGGGGACGAGCAGTACTTC; CDR3: CASSPSSTGDEQYF